These 12 T cell receptor beta chains share one sample of origin, sequenced in a study of chemoradiotherapy in HPV16-positive cancers. The method was immunoSEQ multiplex PCR; TCRdb's version includes in-frame clones alone and lacks a portion of them. The sample shows about 68,000 clones, almost 90% of them seen only once. The sequences come from blood, collected from a patient who underwent chemoradiotherapy. All receptors come from a human donor with HPV-associated anogenital cancer.

The chain employs TRBV29-1 and TRBJ1-5; 8 bases match TRBD1. V lost 7 bases, J lost 2 bases, and 7 bases stayed unmatched. This CDR3 comprises 14 residues. Germline V gene data show CDR1 as SQVTM and CDR2 as ANQGSEA. Here the CDR3 reads CSAGGQGGNQPQHF. In DNA, the CDR3 is TGCAGCGCGGGCGGACAGGGCGGCAATCAGCCCCAGCATTTT.

This sequence joins TRBV19 and TRBJ2-3; possibly TRBD1 for D (6 bases). Trimming took off 5 bases at V and 2 bases at J, with 11 bases between the two ends. The CDR3 totals 14 residues. Germline-derived CDR1 and CDR2 are LNHDA and SQIVND (reference sequence). This chain's CDR3 is CASSRNRATDTQYF. The CDR3 DNA is TGTGCCAGTAGTCGTAACAGGGCCACAGATACGCAGTATTTT.

The chain recombines TRBV6-6 with TRBJ1-5; D uncertain. Trimming shortened V by 2 bases and J by 2 bases, and 7 bases separated the two germline ends. The CDR3 contains 14 residues. Germline CDR1 reads MNHNY; CDR2 reads SVGAGI (reference sequence). This CDR3 is CASSYREGNQPQHF. CDR3 DNA: TGTGCCAGCAGTTACAGGGAGGGCAATCAGCCCCAGCATTTT.

The chain couples TRBV4-2 to TRBJ2-3, with TRBD2 matching 10 bases. From germline, CDR1 is LGHNA and CDR2 YNFKEQ. The trim removed 0 bases at V and 5 bases at J, leaving 11 bases unmatched. The CDR3 covers 18 residues. The CDR3 DNA sequence: TGTGCCAGCAGCCAAGATAGGAGAACTAGCGGGATGGTAGATACGCAGTATTTT. Translation gives CASSQDRRTSGMVDTQYF.

V gene TRBV6-5 combines with J gene TRBJ1-2, with TRBD1 as a possible D gene (6 bases). The CDR3 runs 14 residues. Germline V CDR1 and CDR2: MNHEY, SVGAGI. V was pared by 7 bases and J by 5 bases, with 17 bases between. The DNA of the CDR3 is TGTGCCAGCACCCAGGGAGGGGGTTCATATGGCTACACCTTC. It translates to CASTQGGGSYGYTF.

This chain joins TRBV15 and TRBJ1-1; TRBD1 is a possible D gene (6 bases). Trimming shortened V by 4 bases and J by 4 bases, and 16 bases separated the two germline ends. This CDR3 is 15 amino acids long. Germline CDR1 and CDR2: LNHNV and YYDKDF (reference sequence). In DNA, the CDR3 is TGTGCCACCAGCAAACCACAGGGAGGGGGCACTGAAGCTTTCTTT. Protein: CATSKPQGGGTEAFF.

This clone was seen more than once but under ten times. V gene TRBV5-8 combines with J gene TRBJ1-1, with TRBD1 identical over 8 bases. The J segment lost 2 bases and the V segment lost 2 bases, leaving 5 bases of the junction unmatched. From germline, CDR1 is SGHTS and CDR2 YDEGEE. The CDR3 has 15 residues. CDR3 bases: TGTGCCAGCAGCTTCTCGGACAGGGCAAACACTGAAGCTTTCTTT. Translation gives CASSFSDRANTEAFF.

V and J are TRBV28 and TRBJ2-2; weak D call: TRBD1 (5 bases). With 2 bases removed from V and 6 bases from J, the gap between germline ends came to 13 bases. Germline CDR1 reads MDHEN; CDR2 reads SYDVKM. This CDR3 spans 15 amino acids. The CDR3: CASSLRQGIAGELFF. The CDR3 nucleotides are TGTGCCAGCAGTTTAAGGCAGGGTATAGCCGGGGAGCTGTTTTTT. Using reference TRBV28 and TRBJ2-2 for the parts outside the CDR3, the full variable domain is DVKVTQSSRYLVKRTGEKVFLECVQDMDHENMFWYRQDPGLGLRLIYFSYDVKMKEKGDIPEGYSVSREKKERFSLILESASTNQTSMYLCASSLRQGIAGELFFGEGSRLTVL.

The chain employs TRBV27 and TRBJ1-2; no clear D gene. Trimming took 5 bases from V and 2 from J, leaving 18 bases between them. Germline CDR1 and CDR2: MNHEY and SMNVEV (reference sequence). The CDR3 is made up of 16 amino acids. CDR3 sequence (DNA): TGTGCCAGCAGTACCCTCCCCGGCCTCGTGAACTATGGCTACACCTTC. It specifies CASSTLPGLVNYGYTF.

This rearrangement joins TRBV19 to TRBJ2-1; no reliable D call. The CDR3 extends over 14 amino acids. V gave up 5 bases and J gave up 8 bases, with 16 bases separating them. CDR1 LNHDA and CDR2 SQIVND come from the germline V gene (reference sequence). This chain's CDR3 is CASSRRVAMHEQFF. In nucleotides, the CDR3 is TGTGCCAGTAGTCGAAGGGTAGCAATGCATGAGCAGTTCTTC.

J is TRBJ2-1 and V is TRBV7-2; D possibly matches TRBD1 or TRBD2 (5 bases each). V was trimmed by 7 bases and J by 5 bases, leaving 9 bases between them. CDR1 and CDR2 from the germline V gene are SGHTA and FQGNSA. The CDR3 length is 12 residues. The CDR3 DNA follows: TGTGCCAGCACCAGGGAGCACAATGAGCAGTTCTTC. Residues: CASTREHNEQFF.

This chain uses TRBV6-5 with TRBJ1-3, with 7 bases identical to TRBD1. The length of the CDR3 is 14 residues. V was clipped by 6 bases and J by 3 bases; unmatched bases: 5. Per germline, CDR1 MNHEY and CDR2 SVGAGI. Here the CDR3 DNA reads TGTGCCAGCAGGCTACAGGGGAATGGAAACACCATATATTTT. Its protein product is CASRLQGNGNTIYF.